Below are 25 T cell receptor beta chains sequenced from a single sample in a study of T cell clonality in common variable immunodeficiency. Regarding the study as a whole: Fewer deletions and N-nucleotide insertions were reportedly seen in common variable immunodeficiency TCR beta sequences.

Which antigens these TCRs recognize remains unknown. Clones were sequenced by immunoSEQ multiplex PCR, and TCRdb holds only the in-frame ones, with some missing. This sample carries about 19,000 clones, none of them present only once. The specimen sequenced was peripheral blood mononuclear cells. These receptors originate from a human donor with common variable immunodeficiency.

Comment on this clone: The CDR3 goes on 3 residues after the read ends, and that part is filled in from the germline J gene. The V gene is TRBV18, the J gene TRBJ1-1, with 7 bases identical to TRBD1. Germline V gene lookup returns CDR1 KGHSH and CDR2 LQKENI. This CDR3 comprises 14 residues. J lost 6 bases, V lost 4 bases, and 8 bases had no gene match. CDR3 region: CASSRRTGLPEAFF. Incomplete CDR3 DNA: TGTGCCAGCTCACGAAGGACAGGCCTACCTGAA.

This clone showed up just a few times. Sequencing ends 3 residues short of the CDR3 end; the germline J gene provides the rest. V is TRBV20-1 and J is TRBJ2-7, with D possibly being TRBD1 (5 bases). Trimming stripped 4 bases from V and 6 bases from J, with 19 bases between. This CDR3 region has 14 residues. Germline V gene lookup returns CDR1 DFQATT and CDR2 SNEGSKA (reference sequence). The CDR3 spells CSATGLGWLSEQYF. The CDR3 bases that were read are TGCAGTGCTACAGGGTTGGGATGGCTCTCCGAG.

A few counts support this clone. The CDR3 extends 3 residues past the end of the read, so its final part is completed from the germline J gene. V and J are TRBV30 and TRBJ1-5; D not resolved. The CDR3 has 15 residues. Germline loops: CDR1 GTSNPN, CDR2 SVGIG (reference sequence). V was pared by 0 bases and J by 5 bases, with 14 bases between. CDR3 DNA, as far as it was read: TGTGCCTGGAGTGTACGTAGGGTTTTCGATCAGCCC. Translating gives CAWSVRRVFDQP. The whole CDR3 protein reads CAWSVRRVFDQPQHF.

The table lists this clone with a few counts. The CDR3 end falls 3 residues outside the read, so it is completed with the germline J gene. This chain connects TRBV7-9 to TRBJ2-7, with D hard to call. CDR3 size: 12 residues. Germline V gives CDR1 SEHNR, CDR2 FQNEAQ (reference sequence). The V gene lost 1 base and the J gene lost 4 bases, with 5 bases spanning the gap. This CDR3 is CASSLVDYEQYF. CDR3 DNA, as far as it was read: TGTGCCAGCAGCTTAGTAGATTACGAG.

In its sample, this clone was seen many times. CDR3 DNA, as far as it was read: TGCAGTGCTAGCATTGGGACAGTCGAA. It is translated as CSASIGTVE. The whole CDR3 sequence reads CSASIGTVEAFF. The chain combines TRBV20-1 with TRBJ1-1; the match to TRBD1 covers 7 bases. The read terminates 3 residues before the CDR3 end, so the remaining end is supplied by the germline J gene. The CDR3 consists of 12 residues. Germline values: CDR1 DFQATT, CDR2 SNEGSKA (reference sequence).

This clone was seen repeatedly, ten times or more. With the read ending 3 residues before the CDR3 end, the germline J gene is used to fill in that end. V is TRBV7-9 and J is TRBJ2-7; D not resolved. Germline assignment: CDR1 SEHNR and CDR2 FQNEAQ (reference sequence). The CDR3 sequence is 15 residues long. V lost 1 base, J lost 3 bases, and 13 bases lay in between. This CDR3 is CASSLVAGQFYEQYF. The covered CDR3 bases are TGTGCCAGCAGCTTAGTGGCAGGCCAATTCTACGAG.

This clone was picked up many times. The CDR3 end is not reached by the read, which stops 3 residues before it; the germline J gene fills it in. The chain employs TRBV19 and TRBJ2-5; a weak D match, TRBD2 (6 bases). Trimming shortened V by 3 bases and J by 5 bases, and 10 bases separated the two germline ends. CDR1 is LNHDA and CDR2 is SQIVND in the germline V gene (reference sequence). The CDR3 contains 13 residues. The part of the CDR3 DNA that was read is TGTGCCAGTAGTATGGGGACTGGCGAGACC. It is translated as CASSMGTGET. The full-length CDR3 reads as CASSMGTGETQYF.

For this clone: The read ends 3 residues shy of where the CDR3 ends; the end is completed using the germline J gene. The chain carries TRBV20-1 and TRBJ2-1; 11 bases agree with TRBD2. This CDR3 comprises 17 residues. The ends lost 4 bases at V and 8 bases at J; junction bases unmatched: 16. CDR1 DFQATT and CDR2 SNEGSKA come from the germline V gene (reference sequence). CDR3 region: CSAIHSGLAEYPHEQFF. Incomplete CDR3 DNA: TGCAGTGCTATACACTCGGGACTAGCGGAGTACCCCCATGAG.

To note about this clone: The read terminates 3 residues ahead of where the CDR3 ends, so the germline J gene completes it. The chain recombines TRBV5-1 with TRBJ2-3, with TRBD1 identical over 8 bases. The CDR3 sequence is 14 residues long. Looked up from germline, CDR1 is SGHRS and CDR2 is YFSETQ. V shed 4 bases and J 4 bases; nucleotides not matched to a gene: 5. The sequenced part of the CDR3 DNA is TGCGCCAGCAGCAACGGACAGGGAGCAGATACG. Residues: CASSNGQGADT. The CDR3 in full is CASSNGQGADTQYF.

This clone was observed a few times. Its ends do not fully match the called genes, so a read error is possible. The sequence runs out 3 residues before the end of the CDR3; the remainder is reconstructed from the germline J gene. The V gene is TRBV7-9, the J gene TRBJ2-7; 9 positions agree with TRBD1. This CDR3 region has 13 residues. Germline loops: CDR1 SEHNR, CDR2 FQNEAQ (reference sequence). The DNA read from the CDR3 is TGTACCAGCAGCCACAGGGGGCGGTACGAG. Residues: CTSSHRGRYE. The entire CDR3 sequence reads CTSSHRGRYEQYF.

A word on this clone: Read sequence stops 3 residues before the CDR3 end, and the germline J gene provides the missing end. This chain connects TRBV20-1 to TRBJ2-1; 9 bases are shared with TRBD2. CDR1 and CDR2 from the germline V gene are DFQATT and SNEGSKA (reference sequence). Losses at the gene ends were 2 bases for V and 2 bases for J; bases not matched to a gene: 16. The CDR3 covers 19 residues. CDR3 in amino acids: CSARYYGLAPVFTYNEQFF. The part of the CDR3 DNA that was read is TGCAGTGCTAGATACTATGGACTAGCGCCAGTGTTTACCTACAATGAG.

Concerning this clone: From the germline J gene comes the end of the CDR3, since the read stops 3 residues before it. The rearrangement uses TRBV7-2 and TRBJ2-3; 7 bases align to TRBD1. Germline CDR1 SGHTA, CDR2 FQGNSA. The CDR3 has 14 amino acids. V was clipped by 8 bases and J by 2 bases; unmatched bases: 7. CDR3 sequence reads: CASGRQGYTDTQYF. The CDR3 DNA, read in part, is TGTGCCAGCGGCAGACAGGGTTACACAGATACG.

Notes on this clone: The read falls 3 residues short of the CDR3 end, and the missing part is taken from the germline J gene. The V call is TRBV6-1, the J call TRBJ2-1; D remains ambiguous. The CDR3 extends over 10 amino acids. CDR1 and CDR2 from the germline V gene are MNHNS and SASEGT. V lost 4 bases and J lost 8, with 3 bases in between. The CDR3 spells CASSAYEQFF. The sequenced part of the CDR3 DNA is TGTGCCAGCAGTGCGTATGAG.

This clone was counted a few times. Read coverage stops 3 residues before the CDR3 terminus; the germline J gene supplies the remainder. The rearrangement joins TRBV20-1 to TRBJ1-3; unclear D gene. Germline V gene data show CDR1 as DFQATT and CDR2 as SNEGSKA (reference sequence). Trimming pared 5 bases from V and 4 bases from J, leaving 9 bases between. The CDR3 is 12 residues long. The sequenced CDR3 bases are TGCAGTGCTGAGGGCTCCGGAAACACC. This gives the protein CSAEGSGNT. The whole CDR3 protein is CSAEGSGNTIYF.

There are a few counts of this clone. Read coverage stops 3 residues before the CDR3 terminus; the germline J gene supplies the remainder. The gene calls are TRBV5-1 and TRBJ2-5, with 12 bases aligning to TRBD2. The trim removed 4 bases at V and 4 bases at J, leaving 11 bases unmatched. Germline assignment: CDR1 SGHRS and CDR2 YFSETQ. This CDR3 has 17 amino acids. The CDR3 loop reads CASSPVTSGSFSETQYF. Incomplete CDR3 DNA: TGCGCCAGCAGCCCTGTGACTAGCGGGAGTTTTTCAGAGACC.

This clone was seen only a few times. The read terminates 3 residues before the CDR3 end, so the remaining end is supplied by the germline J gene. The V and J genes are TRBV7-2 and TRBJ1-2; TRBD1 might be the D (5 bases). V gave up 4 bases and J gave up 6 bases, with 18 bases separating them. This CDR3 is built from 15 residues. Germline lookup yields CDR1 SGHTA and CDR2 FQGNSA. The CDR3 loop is CASSSRQLLTHGYTF. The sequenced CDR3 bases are TGTGCCAGCAGCTCCAGACAGCTCCTCACCCATGGC.

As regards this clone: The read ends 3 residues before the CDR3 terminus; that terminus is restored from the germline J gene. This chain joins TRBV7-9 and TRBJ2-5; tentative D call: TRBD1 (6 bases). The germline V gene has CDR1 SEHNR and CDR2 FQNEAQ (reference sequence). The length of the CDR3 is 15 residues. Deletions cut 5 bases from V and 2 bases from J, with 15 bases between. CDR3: CASSTWTEKQETQYF. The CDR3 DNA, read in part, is TGTGCCAGCAGCACTTGGACAGAAAAACAAGAGACC.

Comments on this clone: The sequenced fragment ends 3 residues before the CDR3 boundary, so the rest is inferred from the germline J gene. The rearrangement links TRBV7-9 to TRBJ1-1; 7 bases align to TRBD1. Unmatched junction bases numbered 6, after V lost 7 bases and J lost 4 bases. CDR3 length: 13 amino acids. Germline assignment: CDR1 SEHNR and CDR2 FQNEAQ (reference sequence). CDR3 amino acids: CASMNDRATEAFF. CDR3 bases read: TGTGCCAGCATGAACGACAGGGCCACTGAA.

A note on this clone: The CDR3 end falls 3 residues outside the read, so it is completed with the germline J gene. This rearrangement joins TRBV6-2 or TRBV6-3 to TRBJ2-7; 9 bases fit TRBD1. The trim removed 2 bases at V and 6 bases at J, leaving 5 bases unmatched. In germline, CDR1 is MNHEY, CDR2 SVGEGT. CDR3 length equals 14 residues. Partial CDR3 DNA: TGTGCCAGCAGTTACGGGGACAGGGTTTCCGAG. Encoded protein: CASSYGDRVSE. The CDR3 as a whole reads CASSYGDRVSEQYF.

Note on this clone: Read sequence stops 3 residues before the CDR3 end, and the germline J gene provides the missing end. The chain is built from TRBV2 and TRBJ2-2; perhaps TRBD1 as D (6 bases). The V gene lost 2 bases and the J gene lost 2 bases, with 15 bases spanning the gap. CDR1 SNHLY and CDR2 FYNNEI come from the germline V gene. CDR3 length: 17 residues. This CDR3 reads CASSEWDIWTNTGELFF. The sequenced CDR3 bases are TGTGCCAGCAGTGAATGGGACATCTGGACAAACACCGGGGAG.

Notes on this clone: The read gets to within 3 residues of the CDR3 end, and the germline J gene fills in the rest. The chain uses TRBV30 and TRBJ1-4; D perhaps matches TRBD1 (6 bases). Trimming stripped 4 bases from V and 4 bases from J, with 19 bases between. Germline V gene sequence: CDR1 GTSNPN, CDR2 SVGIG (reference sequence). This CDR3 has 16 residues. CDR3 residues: CAWKTPGTTDNEKLFF. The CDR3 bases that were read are TGTGCCTGGAAGACCCCGGGGACAACTGATAATGAAAAA.

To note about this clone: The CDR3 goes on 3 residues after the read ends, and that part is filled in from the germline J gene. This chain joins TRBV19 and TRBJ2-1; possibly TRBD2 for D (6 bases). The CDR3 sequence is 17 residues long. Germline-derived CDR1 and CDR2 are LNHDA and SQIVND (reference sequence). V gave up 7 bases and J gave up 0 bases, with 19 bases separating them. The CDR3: CASTPRRTTSSYNEQFF. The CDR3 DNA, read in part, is TGTGCCAGTACCCCCCGCCGGACTACTAGCTCCTACAATGAG.

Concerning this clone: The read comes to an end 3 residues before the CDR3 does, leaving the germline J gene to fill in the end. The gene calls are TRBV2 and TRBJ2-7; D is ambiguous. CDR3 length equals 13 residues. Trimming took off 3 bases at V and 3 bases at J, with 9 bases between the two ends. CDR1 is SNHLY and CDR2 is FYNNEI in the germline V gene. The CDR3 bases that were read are TGTGCCAGCAGTGAGGGCCAGTTCTACGAG. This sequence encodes CASSEGQFYE. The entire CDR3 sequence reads CASSEGQFYEQYF. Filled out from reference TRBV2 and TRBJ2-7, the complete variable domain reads EPEVTQTPSHQVTQMGQEVILRCVPISNHLYFYWYRQILGQKVEFLVSFYNNEISEKSEIFDDQFSVERPDGSNFTLKIRSTKLEDSAMYFCASSEGQFYEQYFGPGTRLTVT.

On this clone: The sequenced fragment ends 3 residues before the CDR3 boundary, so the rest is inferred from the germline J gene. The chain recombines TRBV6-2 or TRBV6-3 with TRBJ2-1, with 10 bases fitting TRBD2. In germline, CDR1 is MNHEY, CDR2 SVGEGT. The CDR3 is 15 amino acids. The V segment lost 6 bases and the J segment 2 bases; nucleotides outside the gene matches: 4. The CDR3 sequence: CASSPTSGTYNEQFF. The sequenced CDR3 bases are TGTGCCAGCAGCCCAACTAGCGGGACCTACAATGAG.

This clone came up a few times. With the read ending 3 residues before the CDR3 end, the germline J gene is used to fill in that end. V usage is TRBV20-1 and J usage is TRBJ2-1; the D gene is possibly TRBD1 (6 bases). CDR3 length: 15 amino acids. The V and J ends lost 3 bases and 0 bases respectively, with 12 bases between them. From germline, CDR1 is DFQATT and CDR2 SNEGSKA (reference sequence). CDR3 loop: CSASVGARSYNEQFF. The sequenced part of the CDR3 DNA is TGCAGTGCTAGTGTGGGGGCCCGCTCCTACAATGAG.